What follows are 15 T cell receptor beta chains derived from one specimen sequenced in a study of blood T cell repertoires in COVID-19. The repertoire was sequenced with immunoSEQ multiplex PCR; TCRdb's copy has only in-frame clones and lacks some. The repertoire holds roughly 190,000 clones, about 80% seen once, with 7.8% in the top ten. The specimen was peripheral blood. The receptors stem from a woman aged 60-70 years with COVID-19, enrolled during active disease.

In regard to this clone: It is unclear where the CDR3 begins or ends on the DNA, so no DNA is shown, and the CDR3 is as TCRdb lists it. This sequence joins TRBV7-8 and TRBJ1-2; TRBD1, as called in the table, went unchecked against the DNA. The CDR3 is 15 amino acids long, termini counted. CDR1 and CDR2 (germline): SGHVS, FQNEAQ. CDR3 loop: CASSADFGPGDGYTF.

This clone was counted a single time. V usage is TRBV28 and J usage is TRBJ1-2, with 7 positions matching TRBD1. This CDR3 has 15 amino acids. Per germline, CDR1 MDHEN and CDR2 SYDVKM. V gave up 1 base and J gave up 4 bases; unmatched junction bases: 6. CDR3 protein: CASSLSDRAGYGYTF. CDR3 DNA: TGTGCCAGCAGTTTATCCGACAGGGCCGGCTATGGCTACACCTTC.

The gene calls are TRBV27 and TRBJ1-4; TRBD1 might be the D (5 bases). CDR3 length: 15 amino acids. With 5 bases removed from V and 0 bases from J, the gap between germline ends came to 10 bases. The germline CDR1 and CDR2 sequences are MNHEY and SMNVEV (reference sequence). The CDR3 nucleotides read TGTGCCAGCAGTCTCTCGACAGCAACTAATGAAAAACTGTTTTTT. Protein product: CASSLSTATNEKLFF. The full variable domain, its missing parts supplied by reference TRBV27 and TRBJ1-4, is EAQVTQNPRYLITVTGKKLTVTCSQNMNHEYMSWYRQDPGLGLRQIYYSMNVEVTDKGDVPEGYKVSRKEKRNFPLILESPSPNQTSLYFCASSLSTATNEKLFFGSGTQLSVL.

V usage is TRBV18 and J usage is TRBJ1-1, with D tentatively TRBD1 (5 bases). The V and J ends lost 3 bases and 3 bases respectively, with 11 bases between them. The germline gives CDR1 KGHSH, CDR2 LQKENI. The CDR3 runs 14 residues. CDR3 residues: CASSPTPGDTEAFF. The DNA for the CDR3 is TGTGCCAGCTCACCGACTCCGGGGGACACTGAAGCTTTCTTT.

This clone has ten or more counts. The gene calls are TRBV25-1 and TRBJ2-2; the D gene is possibly TRBD2 (5 bases). The CDR3 spans 14 residues. Trimming took 2 bases from V and 7 from J, leaving 11 bases between them. Germline CDR1 reads MGHDK; CDR2 reads SYGVNS. Here the CDR3 reads CASSEGGYGGELFF. The DNA for the CDR3 is TGTGCCAGCAGTGAAGGCGGGTATGGCGGGGAGCTGTTTTTT.

The chain carries TRBV3-1 (or the pseudogene TRBV3-2) and TRBJ1-2, with D possibly being TRBD1 (5 bases). Germline assignment: CDR1 LGHDT and CDR2 YNNKEL (reference sequence). The CDR3 runs 15 residues. Trimming pared 4 bases from V and 0 bases from J, leaving 12 bases between. The CDR3 DNA reads as TGTGCCAGCAGCCCAGGAGGGGCTACTAACTATGGCTACACCTTC. Protein: CASSPGGATNYGYTF.

V usage is TRBV7-8 and J usage is TRBJ2-5; no clear D. This CDR3 comprises 14 residues. V was clipped by 5 bases and J by 1 base, with 11 bases between them. CDR1 and CDR2 (germline): SGHVS, FQNEAQ. CDR3: CASSLGRVQETQYF. The CDR3 region has the DNA TGTGCCAGCAGCCTTGGGCGAGTCCAAGAGACCCAGTACTTC.

This chain connects TRBV9 to TRBJ1-2; 9 nucleotides match TRBD1. Trimming cost V 3 bases and J 2 bases; bases outside gene matches: 5. Germline CDR1 is SGDLS and CDR2 is YYNGEE. This CDR3 is 15 amino acids long. CDR3 sequence reads: CASSDGTGLNYGYTF. In DNA form, the CDR3 reads TGTGCCAGCAGCGACGGGACAGGGCTAAACTATGGCTACACCTTC.

The chain joins TRBV7-2 to TRBJ2-7, with D perhaps matching TRBD1 (6 bases). The germline V gene has CDR1 SGHTA and CDR2 FQGNSA. This CDR3 has 13 residues. V lost 3 bases, J lost 4 bases, and 10 bases lay in between. The CDR3 reads CASSFGQIYEQYF. CDR3 DNA sequence: TGTGCCAGCAGCTTCGGACAGATATACGAGCAGTACTTC. The full variable domain, rest sourced from reference TRBV7-2 and TRBJ2-7, is GAGVSQSPSNKVTEKGKDVELRCDPISGHTALYWYRQSLGQGLEFLIYFQGNSAPDKSGLPSDRFSAERTGGSVSTLTIQRTQQEDSAVYLCASSFGQIYEQYFGPGTRLTVT.

The chain carries TRBV7-3 and TRBJ2-2, with 9 bases aligning to TRBD2. Looked up from germline, CDR1 is SGHTA and CDR2 is FQGTGA. The CDR3 extends over 17 amino acids. J was trimmed by 5 bases and V by 0 bases; bases with no gene match: 7. CDR3 residues: CASSLTGASGKTGELFF. CDR3 nucleotides: TGTGCCAGCAGCTTAACGGGCGCTAGCGGGAAAACCGGGGAGCTGTTTTTT.

This chain uses TRBV18 with TRBJ2-1; a possible D gene is TRBD1 (6 bases). The V gene's germline CDR1 is KGHSH and CDR2 LQKENI. The CDR3 has 16 residues. Trimming stripped 4 bases from V and 0 bases from J, with 13 bases between. The CDR3 here is CASSLTGQRSYNEQFF. CDR3 in DNA: TGTGCCAGCTCACTAACAGGACAGCGCTCCTACAATGAGCAGTTCTTC.

This rearrangement joins TRBV2 to TRBJ2-6; D gene unclear. Germline V CDR1 and CDR2: SNHLY, FYNNEI. Trimming stripped 4 bases from V and 1 base from J, with 14 bases between. The CDR3 loop spans 17 amino acids. This CDR3 is CASSALEWYSGANVLTF. The CDR3 bases are TGTGCCAGCAGTGCCTTAGAGTGGTATTCTGGGGCCAACGTCCTGACTTTC.

This sequence joins TRBV19 and TRBJ1-3; D remains ambiguous. Germline CDR1 and CDR2: LNHDA and SQIVND (reference sequence). Trimming stripped 7 bases from V and 0 bases from J, with 13 bases between. The CDR3 has 15 amino acids. DNA for the CDR3: TGTGCCAGTACCATCGCGGGAAACTCTGGAAACACCATATATTTT. Amino acid sequence: CASTIAGNSGNTIYF.

This chain links TRBV19 with TRBJ1-1; 11 nucleotides match TRBD1. Germline CDR1 reads LNHDA; CDR2 reads SQIVND (reference sequence). CDR3 size: 15 residues. V was clipped by 4 bases and J by 5 bases; unmatched bases: 6. The chain's CDR3 is CASSKGQGARTEAFF. The DNA for the CDR3 is TGTGCCAGTAGTAAAGGACAGGGGGCGAGAACTGAAGCTTTCTTT. Using reference TRBV19 and TRBJ1-1 for the parts outside the CDR3, the full variable domain is DGGITQSPKYLFRKEGQNVTLSCEQNLNHDAMYWYRQDPGQGLRLIYYSQIVNDFQKGDIAEGYSVSREKKESFPLTVTSAQKNPTAFYLCASSKGQGARTEAFFGQGTRLTVV.

The rearrangement links TRBV28 to TRBJ2-3; the D gene is possibly TRBD1 (5 bases). The ends were cut back, 3 bases at V and 3 bases at J, with 10 bases in the middle. The germline gives CDR1 MDHEN, CDR2 SYDVKM. The CDR3 loop spans 14 amino acids. In DNA, the CDR3 is TGTGCCAGCAGTTTCCGACAGAGGACAGATACGCAGTATTTT. It yields the protein CASSFRQRTDTQYF.